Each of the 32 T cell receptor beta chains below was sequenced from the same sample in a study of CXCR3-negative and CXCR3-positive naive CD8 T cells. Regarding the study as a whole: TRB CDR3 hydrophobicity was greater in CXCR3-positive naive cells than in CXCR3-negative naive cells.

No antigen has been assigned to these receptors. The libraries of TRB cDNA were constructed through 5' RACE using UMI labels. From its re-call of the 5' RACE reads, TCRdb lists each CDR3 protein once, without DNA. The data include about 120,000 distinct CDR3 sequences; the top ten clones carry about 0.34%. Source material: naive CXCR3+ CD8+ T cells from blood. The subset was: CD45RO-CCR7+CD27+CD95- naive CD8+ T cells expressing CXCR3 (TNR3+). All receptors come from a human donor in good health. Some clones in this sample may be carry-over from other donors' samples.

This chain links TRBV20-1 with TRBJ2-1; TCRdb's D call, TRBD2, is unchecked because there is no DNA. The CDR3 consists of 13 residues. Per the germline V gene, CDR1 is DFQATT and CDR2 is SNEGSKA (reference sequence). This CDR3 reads CSGRARDYNEQFF.

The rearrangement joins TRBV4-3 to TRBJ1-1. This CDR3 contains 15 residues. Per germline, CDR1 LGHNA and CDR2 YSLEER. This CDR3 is CASSQERAWSTEAFF.

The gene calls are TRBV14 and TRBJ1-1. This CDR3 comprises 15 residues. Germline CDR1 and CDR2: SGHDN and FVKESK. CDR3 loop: CASSQWGGMNTEAFF.

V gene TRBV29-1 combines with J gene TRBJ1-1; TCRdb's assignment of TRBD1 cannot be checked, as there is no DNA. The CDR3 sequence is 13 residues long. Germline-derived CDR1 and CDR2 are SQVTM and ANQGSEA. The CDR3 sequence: CSVFIDRGTEAFF. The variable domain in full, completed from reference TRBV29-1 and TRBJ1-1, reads SAVISQKPSRDICQRGTSLTIQCQVDSQVTMMFWYRQQPGQSLTLIATANQGSEATYESGFVIDKFPISRPNLTFSTLTVSNMSPEDSSIYLCSVFIDRGTEAFFGQGTRLTVV.

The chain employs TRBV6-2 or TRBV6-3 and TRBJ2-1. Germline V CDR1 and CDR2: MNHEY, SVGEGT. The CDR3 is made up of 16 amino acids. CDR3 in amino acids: CASSYSGHPTYNEQFF.

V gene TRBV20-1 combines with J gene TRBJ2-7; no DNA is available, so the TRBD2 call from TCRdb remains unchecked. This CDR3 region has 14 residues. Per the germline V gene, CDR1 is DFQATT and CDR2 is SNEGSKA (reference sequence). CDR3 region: CSARDRAYTYEQYF.

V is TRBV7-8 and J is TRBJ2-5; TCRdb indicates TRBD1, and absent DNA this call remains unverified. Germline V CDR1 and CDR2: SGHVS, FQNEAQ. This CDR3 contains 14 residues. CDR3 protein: CASSFSGQRETQYF.

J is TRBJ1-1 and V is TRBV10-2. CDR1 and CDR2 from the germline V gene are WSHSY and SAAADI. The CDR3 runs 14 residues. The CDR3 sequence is CASSESERNTEAFF.

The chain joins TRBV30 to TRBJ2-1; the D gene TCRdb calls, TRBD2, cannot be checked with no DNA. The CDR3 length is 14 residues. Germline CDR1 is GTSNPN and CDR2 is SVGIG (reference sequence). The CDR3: CAWALGYAEDEQFF.

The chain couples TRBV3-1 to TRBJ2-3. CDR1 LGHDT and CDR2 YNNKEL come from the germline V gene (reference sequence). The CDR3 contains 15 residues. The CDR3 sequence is CASSPGVNPTDTQYF.

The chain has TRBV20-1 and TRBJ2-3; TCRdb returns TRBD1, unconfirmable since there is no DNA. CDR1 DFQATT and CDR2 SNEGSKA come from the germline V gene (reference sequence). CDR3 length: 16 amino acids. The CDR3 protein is CSARRLVPQGGDTQYF.

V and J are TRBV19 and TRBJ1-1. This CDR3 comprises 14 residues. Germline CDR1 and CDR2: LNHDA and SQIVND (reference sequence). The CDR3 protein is CASSRMAGNTEAFF. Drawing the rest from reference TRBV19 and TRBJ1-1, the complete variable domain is DGGITQSPKYLFRKEGQNVTLSCEQNLNHDAMYWYRQDPGQGLRLIYYSQIVNDFQKGDIAEGYSVSREKKESFPLTVTSAQKNPTAFYLCASSRMAGNTEAFFGQGTRLTVV.

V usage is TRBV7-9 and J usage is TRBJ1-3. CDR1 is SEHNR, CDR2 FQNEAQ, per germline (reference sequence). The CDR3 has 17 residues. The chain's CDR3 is CASSWYLDGSSGNTIYF.

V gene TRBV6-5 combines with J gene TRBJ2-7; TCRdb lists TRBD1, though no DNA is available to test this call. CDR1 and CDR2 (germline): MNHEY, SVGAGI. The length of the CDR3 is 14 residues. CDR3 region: CASSYSNGAHEQYF.

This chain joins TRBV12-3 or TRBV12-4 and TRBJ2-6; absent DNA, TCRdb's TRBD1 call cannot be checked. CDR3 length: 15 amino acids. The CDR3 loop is CASSPGPSGANVLTF.

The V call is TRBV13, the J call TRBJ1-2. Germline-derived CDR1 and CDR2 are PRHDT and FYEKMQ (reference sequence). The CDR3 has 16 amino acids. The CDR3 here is CASSSSAGGLGYGYTF.

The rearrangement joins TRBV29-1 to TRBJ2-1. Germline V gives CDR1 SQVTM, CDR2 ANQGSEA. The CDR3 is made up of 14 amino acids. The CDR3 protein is CSVSDGHSYNEQFF.

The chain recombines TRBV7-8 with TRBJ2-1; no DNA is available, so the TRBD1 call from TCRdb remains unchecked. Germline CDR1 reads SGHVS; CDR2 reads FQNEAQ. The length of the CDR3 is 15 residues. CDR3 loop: CASSSETGEHNEQFF.

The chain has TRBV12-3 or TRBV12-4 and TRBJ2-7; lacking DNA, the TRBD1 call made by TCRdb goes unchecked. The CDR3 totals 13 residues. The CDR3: CASSQGQAYEQYF.

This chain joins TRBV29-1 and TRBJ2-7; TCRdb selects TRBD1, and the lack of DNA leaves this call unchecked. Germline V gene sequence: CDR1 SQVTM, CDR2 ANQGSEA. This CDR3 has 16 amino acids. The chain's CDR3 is CSVVPVLGRGPLEQYF.

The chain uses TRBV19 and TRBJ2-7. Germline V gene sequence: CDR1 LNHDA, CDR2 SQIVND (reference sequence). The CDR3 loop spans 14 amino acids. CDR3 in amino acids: CASSKLTASYEQYF.

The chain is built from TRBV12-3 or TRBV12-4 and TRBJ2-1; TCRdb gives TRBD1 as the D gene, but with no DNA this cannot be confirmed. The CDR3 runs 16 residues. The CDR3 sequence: CASSYGRDSSYNEQFF.

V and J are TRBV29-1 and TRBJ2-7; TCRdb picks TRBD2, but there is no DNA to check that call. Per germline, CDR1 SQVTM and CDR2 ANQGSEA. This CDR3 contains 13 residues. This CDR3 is CSVDSAGSYEQYF.

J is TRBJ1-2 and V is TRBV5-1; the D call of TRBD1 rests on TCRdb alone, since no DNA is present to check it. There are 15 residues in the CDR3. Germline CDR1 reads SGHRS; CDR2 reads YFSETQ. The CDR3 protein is CASSTSATGMDGYTF.

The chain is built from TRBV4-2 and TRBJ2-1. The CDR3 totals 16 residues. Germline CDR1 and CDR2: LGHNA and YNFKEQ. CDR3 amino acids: CASSQYRQGPYNEQFF.

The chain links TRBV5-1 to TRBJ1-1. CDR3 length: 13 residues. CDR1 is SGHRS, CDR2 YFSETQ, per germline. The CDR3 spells CASSLLGETEAFF.

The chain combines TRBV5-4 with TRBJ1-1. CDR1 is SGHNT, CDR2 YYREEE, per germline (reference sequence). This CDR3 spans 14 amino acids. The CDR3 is CASSFGRRNTEAFF. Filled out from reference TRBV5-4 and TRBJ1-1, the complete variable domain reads ETGVTQSPTHLIKTRGQQVTLRCSSQSGHNTVSWYQQALGQGPQFIFQYYREEENGRGNFPPRFSGLQFPNYSSELNVNALELDDSALYLCASSFGRRNTEAFFGQGTRLTVV.

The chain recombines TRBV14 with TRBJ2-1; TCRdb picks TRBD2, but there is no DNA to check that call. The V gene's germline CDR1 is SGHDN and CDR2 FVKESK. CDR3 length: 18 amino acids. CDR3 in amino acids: CASSQELVAGIYYNEQFF. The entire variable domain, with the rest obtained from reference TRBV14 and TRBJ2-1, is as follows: EAGVTQFPSHSVIEKGQTVTLRCDPISGHDNLYWYRRVMGKEIKFLLHFVKESKQDESGMPNNRFLAERTGGTYSTLKVQPAELEDSGVYFCASSQELVAGIYYNEQFFGPGTRLTVL.

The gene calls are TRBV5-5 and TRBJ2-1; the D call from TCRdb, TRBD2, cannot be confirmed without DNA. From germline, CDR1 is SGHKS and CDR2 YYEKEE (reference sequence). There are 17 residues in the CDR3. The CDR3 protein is CASSRPKGLAEYNEQFF.

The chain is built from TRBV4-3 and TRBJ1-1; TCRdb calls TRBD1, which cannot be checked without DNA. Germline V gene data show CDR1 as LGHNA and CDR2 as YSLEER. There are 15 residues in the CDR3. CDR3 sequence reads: CASSQERGYNTEAFF.

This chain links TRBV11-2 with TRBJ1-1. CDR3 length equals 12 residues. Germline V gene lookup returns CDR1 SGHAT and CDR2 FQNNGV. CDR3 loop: CAGGQPLTEAFF.

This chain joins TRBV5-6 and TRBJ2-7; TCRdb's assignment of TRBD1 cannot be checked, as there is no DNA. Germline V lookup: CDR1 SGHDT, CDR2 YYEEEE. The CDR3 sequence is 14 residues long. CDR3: CASSRSGFSYEQYF.